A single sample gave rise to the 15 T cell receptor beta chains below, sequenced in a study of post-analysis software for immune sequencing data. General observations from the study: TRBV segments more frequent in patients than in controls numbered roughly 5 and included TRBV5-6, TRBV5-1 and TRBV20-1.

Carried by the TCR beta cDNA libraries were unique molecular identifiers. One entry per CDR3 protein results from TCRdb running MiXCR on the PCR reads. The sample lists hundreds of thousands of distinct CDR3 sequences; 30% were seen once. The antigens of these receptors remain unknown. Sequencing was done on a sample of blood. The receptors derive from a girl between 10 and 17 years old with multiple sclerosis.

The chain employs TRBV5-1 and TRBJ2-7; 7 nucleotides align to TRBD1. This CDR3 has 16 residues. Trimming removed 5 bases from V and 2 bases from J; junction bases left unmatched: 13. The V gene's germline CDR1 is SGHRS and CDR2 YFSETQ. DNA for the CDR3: TGCGCCAGCAGGGGATGGACCGGGACAGCCACCTACGAGCAGTACTTC. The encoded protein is CASRGWTGTATYEQYF.

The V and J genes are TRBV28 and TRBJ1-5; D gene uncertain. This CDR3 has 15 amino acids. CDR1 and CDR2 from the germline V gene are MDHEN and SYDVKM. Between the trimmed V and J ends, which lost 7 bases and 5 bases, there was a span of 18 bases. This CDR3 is CASTTTRGIHQPQHF. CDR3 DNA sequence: TGTGCCAGCACCACCACTCGGGGTATCCATCAGCCCCAGCATTTT.

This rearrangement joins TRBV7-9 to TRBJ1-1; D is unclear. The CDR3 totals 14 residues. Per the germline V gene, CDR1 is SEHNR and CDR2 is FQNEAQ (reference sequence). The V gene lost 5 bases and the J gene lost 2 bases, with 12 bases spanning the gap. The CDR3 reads CASSVEGRNTEAFF. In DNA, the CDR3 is TGTGCCAGCAGCGTCGAGGGCAGAAACACTGAAGCTTTCTTT.

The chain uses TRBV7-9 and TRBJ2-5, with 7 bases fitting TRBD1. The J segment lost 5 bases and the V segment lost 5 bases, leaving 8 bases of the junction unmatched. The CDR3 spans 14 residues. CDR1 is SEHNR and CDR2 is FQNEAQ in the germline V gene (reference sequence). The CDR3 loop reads CASSLTQGVETQYF. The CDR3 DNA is TGTGCCAGCAGCCTAACCCAGGGGGTTGAGACCCAGTACTTC.

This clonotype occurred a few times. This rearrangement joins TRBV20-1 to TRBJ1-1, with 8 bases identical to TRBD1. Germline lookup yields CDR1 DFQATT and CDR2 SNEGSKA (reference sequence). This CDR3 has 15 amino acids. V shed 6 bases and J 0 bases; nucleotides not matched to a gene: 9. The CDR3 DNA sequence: TGCAGTGCCCCTGACAGGGGCGCTATGAACACTGAAGCTTTCTTT. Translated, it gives CSAPDRGAMNTEAFF.

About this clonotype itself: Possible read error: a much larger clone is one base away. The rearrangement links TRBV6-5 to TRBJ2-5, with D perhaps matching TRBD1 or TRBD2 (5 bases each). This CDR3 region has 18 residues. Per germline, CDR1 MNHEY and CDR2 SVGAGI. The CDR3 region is CASSYQFLGPRSGEAQYF. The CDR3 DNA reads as TGTGCCAGCAGTTACCAATTTTTGGGACCCCGAAGCGGAGAGGCCCAGTACTTC.

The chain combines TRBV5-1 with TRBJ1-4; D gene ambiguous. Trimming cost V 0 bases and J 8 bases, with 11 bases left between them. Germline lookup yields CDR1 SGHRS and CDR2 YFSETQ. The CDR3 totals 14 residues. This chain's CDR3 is CASSLDGASEKLFF. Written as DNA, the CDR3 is TGCGCCAGCAGCTTGGACGGCGCCTCCGAAAAACTGTTTTTT.

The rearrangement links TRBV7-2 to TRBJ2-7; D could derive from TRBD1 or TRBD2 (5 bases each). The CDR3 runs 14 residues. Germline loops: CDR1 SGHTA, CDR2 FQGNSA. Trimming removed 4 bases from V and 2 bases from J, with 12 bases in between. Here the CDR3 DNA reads TGTGCCAGCAGCTCAAGATCGGGACCCTACGAGCAGTACTTC. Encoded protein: CASSSRSGPYEQYF.

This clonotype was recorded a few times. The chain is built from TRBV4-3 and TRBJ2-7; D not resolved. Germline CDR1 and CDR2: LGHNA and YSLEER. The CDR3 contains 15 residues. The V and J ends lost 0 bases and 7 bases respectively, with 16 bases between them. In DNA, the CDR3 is TGCGCCAGCAGCCAAGATCGGCTAGGGTCGATTGAGCAGTACTTC. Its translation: CASSQDRLGSIEQYF.

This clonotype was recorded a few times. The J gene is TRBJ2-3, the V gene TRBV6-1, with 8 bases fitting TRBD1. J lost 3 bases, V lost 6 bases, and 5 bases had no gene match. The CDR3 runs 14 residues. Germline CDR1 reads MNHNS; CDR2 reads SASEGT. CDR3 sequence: CASRIDRGTDTQYF. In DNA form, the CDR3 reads TGTGCCAGCAGGATTGACAGGGGAACAGATACGCAGTATTTT.

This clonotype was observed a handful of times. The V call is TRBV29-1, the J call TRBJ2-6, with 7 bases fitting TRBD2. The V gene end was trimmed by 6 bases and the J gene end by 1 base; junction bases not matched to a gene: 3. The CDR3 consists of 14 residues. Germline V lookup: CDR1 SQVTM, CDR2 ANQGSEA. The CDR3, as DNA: TGCAGCGTCCGGGGAGGGTCTGGGGCCAACGTCCTGACTTTC. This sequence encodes CSVRGGSGANVLTF.

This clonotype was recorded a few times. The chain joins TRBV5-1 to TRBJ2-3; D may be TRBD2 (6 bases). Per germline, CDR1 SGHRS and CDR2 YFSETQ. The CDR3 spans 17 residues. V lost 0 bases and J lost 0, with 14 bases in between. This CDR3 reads CASSLAREWTSTDTQYF. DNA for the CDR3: TGCGCCAGCAGCTTGGCACGGGAGTGGACCAGCACAGATACGCAGTATTTT.

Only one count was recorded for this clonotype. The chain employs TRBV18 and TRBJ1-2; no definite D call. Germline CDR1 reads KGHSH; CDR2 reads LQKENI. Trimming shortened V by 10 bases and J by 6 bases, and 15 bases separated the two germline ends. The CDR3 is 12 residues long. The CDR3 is CATATGNHGYTF. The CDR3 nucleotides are TGTGCCACCGCAACGGGGAACCATGGCTACACCTTC.

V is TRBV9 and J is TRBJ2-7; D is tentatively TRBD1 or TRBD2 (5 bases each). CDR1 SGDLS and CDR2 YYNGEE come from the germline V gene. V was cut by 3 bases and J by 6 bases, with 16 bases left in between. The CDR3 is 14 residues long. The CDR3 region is CASSGEALGGEQYF. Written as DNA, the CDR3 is TGTGCCAGCAGCGGAGAGGCGCTTGGGGGCGAGCAGTACTTC.

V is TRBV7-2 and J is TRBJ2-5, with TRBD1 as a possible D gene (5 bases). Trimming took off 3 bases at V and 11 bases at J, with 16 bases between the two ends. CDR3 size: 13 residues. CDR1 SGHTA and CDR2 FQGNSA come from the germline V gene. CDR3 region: CASSLGQPSEQYF. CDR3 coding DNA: TGTGCCAGCAGCTTGGGGCAGCCCTCAGAGCAGTACTTC.